What follows are 14 T cell receptor beta chains derived from one specimen sequenced in a study of CD8+ T cells in alopecia areata. After isolation, RNA underwent reverse transcription to generate cDNA as the sequencing template. Produced via immunoSEQ multiplex PCR; TCRdb's table is partial and in-frame only. The table includes 200,000 to 250,000 clones, around 66% detected once. Sample treatment: oral pan-JAK inhibitor, 5-10 mg twice daily. The sequencing used CD4+ T cells sorted from blood, collected between weeks 43 and 45, from a patient treated with tofacitinib. The receptors originated from a human donor with alopecia areata.

This clone was detected a few times. Other DNA sequences in the sample encode the same CDR3. The CDR3 DNA sequence: TGCAGCGTTGAGAGAGGAGCTACAGATACGCAGTATTTT. Its protein product is CSVERGATDTQYF. V is TRBV29-1 and J is TRBJ2-3; no clear D. This CDR3 spans 13 amino acids. Germline V gives CDR1 SQVTM, CDR2 ANQGSEA. V was trimmed by 3 bases and J by 3 bases, leaving 10 bases between them.

The J gene is TRBJ1-2, the V gene TRBV27; 10 bases agree with TRBD1. After removal of 8 bases from V and 8 bases from J, the junction contained 2 bases not matched to a gene. CDR1 and CDR2 from the germline V gene are MNHEY and SMNVEV (reference sequence). The CDR3 extends over 11 amino acids. The CDR3 loop reads CASGQGVGYTF. CDR3 bases: TGTGCCAGCGGACAGGGGGTCGGCTACACCTTC.

This clone turned up a few times. The chain links TRBV7-2 to TRBJ2-2; D is perhaps TRBD1 (5 bases). CDR3 length: 15 amino acids. The germline V and J ends were trimmed by 1 base and 5 bases, with 11 bases remaining between them. CDR1 and CDR2 from the germline V gene are SGHTA and FQGNSA. This CDR3 is CASSLVKGLTGELFF. CDR3 DNA: TGTGCCAGCAGCTTAGTTAAGGGGCTAACCGGGGAGCTGTTTTTT.

V gene TRBV11-2 combines with J gene TRBJ1-2; the D is unclear. The CDR3 spans 13 residues. V dropped 6 bases and J dropped 1 base, with 9 bases sitting between them. Germline V lookup: CDR1 SGHAT, CDR2 FQNNGV. CDR3 nucleotides: TGTGCCAGCAGGGGATGGGATAACTATGGCTACACCTTC. It codes for CASRGWDNYGYTF. Together with reference TRBV11-2 and TRBJ1-2, the CDR3 gives the full variable domain: EAGVAQSPRYKIIEKRQSVAFWCNPISGHATLYWYQQILGQGPKLLIQFQNNGVVDDSQLPKDRFSAERLKGVDSTLKIQPAKLEDSAVYLCASRGWDNYGYTFGSGTRLTVV.

This clone has a handful of counts. The J gene is TRBJ1-1, the V gene TRBV14; the D is unclear. Germline V gene data show CDR1 as SGHDN and CDR2 as FVKESK. Trimming shortened V by 1 base and J by 7 bases, and 7 bases separated the two germline ends. This CDR3 is built from 12 residues. The CDR3 nucleotides are TGTGCCAGCAGCCAAGGTCGGGATGAAGCTTTCTTT. Amino acids: CASSQGRDEAFF.

This clone has just one count. The gene calls are TRBV7-2 and TRBJ1-5; D uncertain. Germline V gives CDR1 SGHTA, CDR2 FQGNSA. V lost 1 base, J lost 5 bases, and 9 bases lay in between. This CDR3 has 14 residues. The CDR3 protein is CASSLGPGDQPQHF. The CDR3 DNA is TGTGCCAGCAGCTTAGGTCCGGGCGATCAGCCCCAGCATTTT. Combining the CDR3 with reference TRBV7-2 and TRBJ1-5 gives the whole variable domain GAGVSQSPSNKVTEKGKDVELRCDPISGHTALYWYRQSLGQGLEFLIYFQGNSAPDKSGLPSDRFSAERTGGSVSTLTIQRTQQEDSAVYLCASSLGPGDQPQHFGDGTRLSIL.

This clone was found a few times. The chain is built from TRBV28 and TRBJ2-7, with a weak D call TRBD1 (6 bases). Germline CDR1 is MDHEN and CDR2 is SYDVKM. Between the trimmed V and J ends, which lost 10 bases and 8 bases, there was a span of 18 bases. CDR3 length: 12 residues. The CDR3 loop is CATGPIGGQQYF. The CDR3 DNA is TGTGCCACCGGACCCATTGGGGGCCAGCAGTACTTC.

Many counts were recorded for this clone. J is TRBJ1-2 and V is TRBV19, with no clear D. Germline lookup yields CDR1 LNHDA and CDR2 SQIVND (reference sequence). The CDR3 runs to 14 residues. V was pared by 1 base and J by 5 bases, with 11 bases between. The CDR3 nucleotides are TGTGCCAGTAGTATAGTATCCGGGATATATGGCTACACCTTC. Amino acids: CASSIVSGIYGYTF.

The chain couples TRBV9 to TRBJ1-1; D call uncertain. CDR1 and CDR2 (germline): SGDLS, YYNGEE. The CDR3 runs 13 residues. The V end was cut by 0 bases, the J end by 5 bases, with 8 bases between. As DNA, the CDR3 is TGTGCCAGCAGCGTAGATGTGGGTACTGAAGCTTTCTTT. This sequence encodes CASSVDVGTEAFF. The full variable domain, rest sourced from reference TRBV9 and TRBJ1-1, is DSGVTQTPKHLITATGQRVTLRCSPRSGDLSVYWYQQSLDQGLQFLIQYYNGEERAKGNILERFSAQQFPDLHSELNLSSLELGDSALYFCASSVDVGTEAFFGQGTRLTVV.

The chain joins TRBV7-2 to TRBJ2-7; 12 bases match TRBD2. Germline loops: CDR1 SGHTA, CDR2 FQGNSA. The J segment lost 4 bases and the V segment lost 8 bases, leaving 3 bases of the junction unmatched. CDR3 size: 13 residues. The CDR3 protein is CASSGLAGYEQYF. The DNA of the CDR3 is TGTGCCAGCTCAGGACTAGCGGGGTACGAGCAGTACTTC.

The CDR3: CSVVGAGGTDTQYF. In DNA, the CDR3 is TGCAGCGTTGTAGGGGCGGGGGGGACAGATACGCAGTATTTT. The chain links TRBV29-1 to TRBJ2-3, with 9 positions matching TRBD2. CDR1 is SQVTM, CDR2 ANQGSEA, per germline. Losses at the gene ends were 4 bases for V and 3 bases for J; bases not matched to a gene: 5. The CDR3 loop spans 14 amino acids.

This rearrangement joins TRBV9 to TRBJ2-1; 10 bases map to TRBD1. V was pared by 1 base and J by 8 bases, with 9 bases of the junction left unmatched. The CDR3 has 16 residues. The V gene's germline CDR1 is SGDLS and CDR2 YYNGEE. The CDR3 coding sequence is TGTGCCAGCAGCGTAAGGGGGACAGGGGAGCGGGATGAGCAGTTCTTC. Its translation is CASSVRGTGERDEQFF.

V is TRBV30 and J is TRBJ2-1; TRBD1 agrees at 8 bases. In germline, CDR1 is GTSNPN, CDR2 SVGIG (reference sequence). This CDR3 spans 13 amino acids. J gave up 13 bases and V 2 bases, and 10 bases lay outside the gene matches. CDR3 DNA: TGTGCCTGGAGTCAAACCTTCGGGACAGGTCAGTTCTTC. Protein sequence: CAWSQTFGTGQFF.

The chain carries TRBV30 and TRBJ2-7; 7 nucleotides agree with TRBD1. The germline V gene encodes CDR1 GTSNPN and CDR2 SVGIG (reference sequence). J lost 6 bases, V lost 3 bases, and 5 bases had no gene match. CDR3 length: 12 amino acids. In DNA form, the CDR3 reads TGTGCCTGGAGCCCAGGGGGACCCGAGCAGTACTTC. Translating gives CAWSPGGPEQYF.